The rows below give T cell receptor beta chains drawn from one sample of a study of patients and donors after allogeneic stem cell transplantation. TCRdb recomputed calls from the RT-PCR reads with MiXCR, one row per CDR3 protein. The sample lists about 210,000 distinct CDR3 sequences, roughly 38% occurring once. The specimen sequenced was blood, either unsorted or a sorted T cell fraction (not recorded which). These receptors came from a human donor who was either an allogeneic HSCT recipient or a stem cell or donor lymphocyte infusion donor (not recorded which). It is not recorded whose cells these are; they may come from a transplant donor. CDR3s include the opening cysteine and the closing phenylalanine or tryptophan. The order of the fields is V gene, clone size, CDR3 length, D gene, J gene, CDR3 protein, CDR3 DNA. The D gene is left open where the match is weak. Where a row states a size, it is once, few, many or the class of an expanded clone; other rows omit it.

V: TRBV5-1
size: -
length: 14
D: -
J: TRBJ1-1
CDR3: CASSFLEGDTEAFF
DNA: TGCGCCAGCAGCTTCCTGGAGGGGGACACTGAAGCTTTCTTT

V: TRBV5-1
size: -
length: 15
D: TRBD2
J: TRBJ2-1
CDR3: CASSLDLGGRDEQFF
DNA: TGCGCCAGCAGCTTGGACCTCGGGGGGAGGGATGAGCAGTTCTTC

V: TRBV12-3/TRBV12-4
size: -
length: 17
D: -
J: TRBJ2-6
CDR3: CASSWSGQPSGANVLTF
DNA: TGTGCCAGCAGTTGGTCCGGACAGCCCTCTGGGGCCAACGTCCTGACTTTC

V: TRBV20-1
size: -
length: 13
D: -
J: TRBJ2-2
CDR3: CSATLGNTGELFF
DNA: TGCAGTGCTACCCTTGGGAACACCGGGGAGCTGTTTTTT

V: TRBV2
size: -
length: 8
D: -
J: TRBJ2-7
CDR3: CATQGENF
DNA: TGTGCCACCCAGGGCGAAAACTTC

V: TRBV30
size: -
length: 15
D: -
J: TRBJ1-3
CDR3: CAWGLVGRGGNTIYF
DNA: TGTGCCTGGGGCCTGGTGGGGAGAGGTGGAAACACCATATATTTT

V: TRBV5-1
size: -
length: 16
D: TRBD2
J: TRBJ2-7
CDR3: CASSLLTSPTPHEQYF
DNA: TGCGCCAGCAGCTTGTTGACTAGCCCCACCCCCCACGAGCAGTACTTC

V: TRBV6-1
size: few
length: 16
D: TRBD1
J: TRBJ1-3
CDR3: CASGGLDRLSGNTIYF
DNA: TGTGCCAGCGGGGGCTTGGACAGGCTTTCTGGAAACACCATATATTTT

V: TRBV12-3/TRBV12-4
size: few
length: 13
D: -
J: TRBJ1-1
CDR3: CASSLKATTEAFF
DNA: TGTGCCAGCAGTTTAAAAGCTACCACTGAAGCTTTCTTT

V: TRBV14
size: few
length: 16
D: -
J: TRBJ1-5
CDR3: CASSPSSGDENQPQHF
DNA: TGTGCCAGCAGCCCTTCGTCCGGGGATGAAAATCAGCCCCAGCATTTT

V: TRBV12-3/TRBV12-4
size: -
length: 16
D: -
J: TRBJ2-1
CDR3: CASNHLFGPSTNEQFF
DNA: TGTGCCAGCAATCATTTATTCGGACCGTCTACCAATGAGCAGTTCTTC

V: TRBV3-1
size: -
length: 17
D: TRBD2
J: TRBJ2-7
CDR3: CASSQDAASGEVREQYF
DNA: TGTGCCAGCAGCCAAGATGCGGCTAGCGGGGAAGTCCGGGAGCAGTACTTC

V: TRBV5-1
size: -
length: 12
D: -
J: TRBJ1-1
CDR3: CASSSVDTEAFF
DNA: TGCGCCAGCAGTTCCGTCGACACTGAAGCTTTCTTT

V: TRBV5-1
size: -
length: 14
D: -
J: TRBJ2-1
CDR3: CASSLGAVYNEQFF
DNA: TGCGCCAGCAGCTTGGGTGCAGTCTACAATGAGCAGTTCTTC

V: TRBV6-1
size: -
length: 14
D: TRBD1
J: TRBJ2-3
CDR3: CASAGTGGTDTQYF
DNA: TGTGCCAGCGCCGGGACAGGGGGCACAGATACGCAGTATTTT

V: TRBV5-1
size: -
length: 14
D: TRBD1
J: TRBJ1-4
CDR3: CASSVQGTNEKLFF
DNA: TGCGCCAGCAGCGTACAGGGGACTAATGAAAAACTGTTTTTT

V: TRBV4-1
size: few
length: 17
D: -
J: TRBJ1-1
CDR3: CASSQDPGGPIHTEAFF
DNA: TGCGCCAGCAGCCAAGACCCCGGGGGCCCAATCCACACTGAAGCTTTCTTT

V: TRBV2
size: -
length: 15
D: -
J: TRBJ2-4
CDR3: CASSGQLLAKNIQYF
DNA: TGTGCCAGCAGTGGACAGCTACTAGCCAAAAACATTCAGTACTTC